A single sample gave rise to the 21 T cell receptor beta chains below, sequenced in a study of OX40 agonist ivuxolimab in advanced cancers. TCRdb keeps only in-frame clones here, not all; method: immunoSEQ multiplex PCR. Of fewer than 100,000 clones in the sample, about four fifths were seen once. The sequences come from CD4+ or CD8+ T cells sorted from blood, collected in a trial of the OX40 agonist ivuxolimab. The receptors originated from an adult with an advanced solid tumor such as melanoma, head and neck, liver or kidney cancer.

The rearrangement uses TRBV7-9 and TRBJ2-6; D gene unclear. Germline V gene sequence: CDR1 SEHNR, CDR2 FQNEAQ (reference sequence). This CDR3 is built from 15 residues. V gave up 4 bases and J gave up 3 bases, with 10 bases separating them. The CDR3 is CASSSPRGGANVLTF. The CDR3 coding sequence is TGTGCCAGCAGCTCGCCCAGAGGTGGGGCCAACGTCCTGACTTTC. The whole variable domain, remainder taken from reference TRBV7-9 and TRBJ2-6, is DTGVSQNPRHKITKRGQNVTFRCDPISEHNRLYWYRQTLGQGPEFLTYFQNEAQLEKSRLLSDRFSAERPKGSFSTLEIQRTEQGDSAMYLCASSSPRGGANVLTFGAGSRLTVL.

The chain joins TRBV7-2 to TRBJ2-3; perhaps TRBD1 as D (6 bases). The V gene's germline CDR1 is SGHTA and CDR2 FQGNSA. The CDR3 length is 16 residues. V lost 5 bases and J 4 bases, leaving 19 bases between the germline ends. CDR3 DNA: TGTGCCAGCAGCAAGGACAGCACCCTCGGCCCAGATACGCAGTATTTT. This gives the protein CASSKDSTLGPDTQYF.

V is TRBV6-6 and J is TRBJ2-7; 7 nucleotides agree with TRBD1. Per the germline V gene, CDR1 is MNHNY and CDR2 is SVGAGI (reference sequence). The V gene end was trimmed by 2 bases and the J gene end by 4 bases; junction bases not matched to a gene: 2. CDR3 length: 13 residues. CDR3 DNA: TGTGCCAGCAGTTACAAACAGGGGTACGAGCAGTACTTC. It specifies CASSYKQGYEQYF.

This clone was seen more than once but under ten times. V is TRBV18 and J is TRBJ2-1; D gene unclear. The CDR3 has 14 amino acids. Between the trimmed V and J ends, which lost 3 bases and 12 bases, there was a span of 18 bases. Germline CDR1 and CDR2: KGHSH and LQKENI. CDR3 residues: CASSPPGPSIGQFF. The CDR3, as DNA: TGTGCCAGCTCACCCCCCGGGCCTAGTATCGGGCAGTTCTTC. Full variable domain (rest looked up from reference TRBV18 and TRBJ2-1): NAGVMQNPRHLVRRRGQEARLRCSPMKGHSHVYWYRQLPEEGLKFMVYLQKENIIDESGMPKERFSAEFPKEGPSILRIQQVVRGDSAAYFCASSPPGPSIGQFFGPGTRLTVL.

The J gene is TRBJ2-3, the V gene TRBV9; 10 nucleotides match TRBD1. Trimming removed 3 bases from V and 2 bases from J; junction bases left unmatched: 9. The germline V gene encodes CDR1 SGDLS and CDR2 YYNGEE. The CDR3 runs 17 residues. The DNA for the CDR3 is TGTGCCAGCAGCGCGGGGTGGGGGACAGGGGACACAGATACGCAGTATTTT. Its protein product is CASSAGWGTGDTDTQYF.

This chain joins TRBV7-2 and TRBJ2-4; TRBD2 might be the D (6 bases). This CDR3 region has 17 residues. In germline, CDR1 is SGHTA, CDR2 FQGNSA. The V end was cut by 1 base, the J end by 1 base, with 14 bases between. Written as DNA, the CDR3 is TGTGCCAGCAGCTTAGAGGAGGGGCTGGGGGCCAAAAACATTCAGTACTTC. It is translated as CASSLEEGLGAKNIQYF. The full variable domain, its missing parts supplied by reference TRBV7-2 and TRBJ2-4, is GAGVSQSPSNKVTEKGKDVELRCDPISGHTALYWYRQSLGQGLEFLIYFQGNSAPDKSGLPSDRFSAERTGGSVSTLTIQRTQQEDSAVYLCASSLEEGLGAKNIQYFGAGTRLSVL.

The chain joins TRBV5-1 to TRBJ1-1; the D is unclear. This CDR3 is 15 amino acids long. Germline CDR1 and CDR2: SGHRS and YFSETQ. Trimming removed 4 bases at V and 2 bases at J, with 15 bases between. DNA for the CDR3: TGCGCCAGCAGCATTTCTCCCCGGAGCAACACTGAAGCTTTCTTT. It yields the protein CASSISPRSNTEAFF. The full variable domain, rest sourced from reference TRBV5-1 and TRBJ1-1, is KAGVTQTPRYLIKTRGQQVTLSCSPISGHRSVSWYQQTPGQGLQFLFEYFSETQRNKGNFPGRFSGRQFSNSRSEMNVSTLELGDSALYLCASSISPRSNTEAFFGQGTRLTVV.

The gene calls are TRBV14 and TRBJ1-1; no firm D call. Trimming removed 5 bases from V and 1 base from J, with 5 bases in between. Germline V gene data show CDR1 as SGHDN and CDR2 as FVKESK. The CDR3 length is 12 residues. Here the CDR3 reads CASSRPNTEAFF. CDR3 DNA sequence: TGTGCCAGCAGCAGACCGAACACTGAAGCTTTCTTT.

This chain uses TRBV5-1 with TRBJ2-7; 11 positions match TRBD1. V shed 4 bases and J 2 bases; nucleotides not matched to a gene: 5. Per the germline V gene, CDR1 is SGHRS and CDR2 is YFSETQ. This CDR3 is built from 15 residues. CDR3 nucleotides: TGCGCCAGCAGCACCGGGACAGGGGGTCCCTACGAGCAGTACGTC. Translated: CASSTGTGGPYEQYV.

The rearrangement links TRBV5-1 to TRBJ2-5; TRBD1 matches at 12 bases. V shed 0 bases and J 5 bases; nucleotides not matched to a gene: 5. Germline CDR1 reads SGHRS; CDR2 reads YFSETQ. This CDR3 region has 16 residues. In DNA, the CDR3 is TGCGCCAGCAGCTTGGGTGGGACAGGGGGCAAGGAGACCCAGTACTTC. Protein product: CASSLGGTGGKETQYF.

This sequence joins TRBV29-1 and TRBJ1-2, with D unclear. Trimming stripped 3 bases from V and 0 bases from J, with 11 bases between. The CDR3 loop spans 14 amino acids. Germline lookup yields CDR1 SQVTM and CDR2 ANQGSEA. The CDR3 DNA follows: TGCAGCGTTGAGTCCGGATTCCCTAACTATGGCTACACCTTC. The encoded protein is CSVESGFPNYGYTF.

CDR3 bases: TGCGCCAGCAGCCCGGGACAGGGGGGATCTAACTATGGCTACACCTTC. Translated, it gives CASSPGQGGSNYGYTF. This chain uses TRBV4-1 with TRBJ1-2; 11 nucleotides align to TRBD1. The CDR3 consists of 16 residues. The ends lost 4 bases at V and 0 bases at J; junction bases unmatched: 4. Germline V gene data show CDR1 as MGHRA and CDR2 as YSYEKL.

This sequence joins TRBV2 and TRBJ2-1; no clear D. This CDR3 is built from 12 residues. The germline V gene encodes CDR1 SNHLY and CDR2 FYNNEI. Trimming pared 5 bases from V and 12 bases from J, leaving 14 bases between. Here the CDR3 reads CASSHLDSRQFF. CDR3 in DNA: TGTGCCAGCAGTCACCTCGACTCCAGGCAGTTCTTC.

The chain uses TRBV6-6 and TRBJ1-5; D might be TRBD1 (5 bases). This CDR3 region has 13 residues. The ends were cut back, 6 bases at V and 4 bases at J, with 10 bases in the middle. The germline V gene has CDR1 MNHNY and CDR2 SVGAGI (reference sequence). The CDR3 region is CASRAGRNQPQHF. CDR3 bases: TGTGCCAGCAGGGCGGGACGGAATCAGCCCCAGCATTTT.

The V and J genes are TRBV21-1 and TRBJ2-5; TRBD1 was called by the table and not checked on the DNA. TRBV21-1 is designated a pseudogene. The CDR3 spans 15 residues. CDR3 loop: CASSKGRDRVETQYF. For the CDR3, the DNA is TGTGCCAGCAGCAAAGGGAGGGACAGGGTTGAGACCCAGTACTTC.

This chain joins TRBV30 and TRBJ2-2; D is perhaps TRBD1 or TRBD2 (6 bases each). Looked up from germline, CDR1 is GTSNPN and CDR2 is SVGIG (reference sequence). The V gene lost 0 bases and the J gene lost 2 bases, with 19 bases spanning the gap. There are 18 residues in the CDR3. CDR3 coding DNA: TGTGCCTGGAGTGTATTTCTTTCGGGGGCCGTTAACACCGGGGAGCTGTTTTTT. It is translated as CAWSVFLSGAVNTGELFF.

The rearrangement links TRBV7-9 to TRBJ2-7; the match to TRBD2 covers 9 bases. The CDR3 is made up of 14 amino acids. From germline, CDR1 is SEHNR and CDR2 FQNEAQ (reference sequence). Losses at the gene ends were 2 bases for V and 4 bases for J; bases not matched to a gene: 3. The DNA for the CDR3 is TGTGCCAGCAGCTTAATAGCGGGAGCTTACGAGCAGTACTTC. Translation gives CASSLIAGAYEQYF.

The V call is TRBV27, the J call TRBJ2-7; D gene unclear. V was cut by 2 bases and J by 6 bases, with 14 bases left in between. This CDR3 has 14 amino acids. Per the germline V gene, CDR1 is MNHEY and CDR2 is SMNVEV (reference sequence). CDR3 DNA sequence: TGTGCCAGCAGTTTAGAATTCGGAGTGGGCGAGCAGTACTTC. This encodes CASSLEFGVGEQYF.

This chain uses TRBV6-5 with TRBJ2-6; D might be TRBD2 (6 bases). Germline assignment: CDR1 MNHEY and CDR2 SVGAGI. The CDR3 runs to 16 residues. Trimming cost V 2 bases and J 2 bases, with 10 bases left between them. The CDR3 is CASSYEGGPGANVLTF. CDR3 sequence (DNA): TGTGCCAGCAGTTACGAAGGAGGGCCTGGGGCCAACGTCCTGACTTTC.

The gene calls are TRBV6-5 and TRBJ1-4, with 8 bases matching TRBD1. The V and J ends lost 4 bases and 11 bases, in that order; junction bases with no gene match: 3. CDR1 is MNHEY and CDR2 is SVGAGI in the germline V gene. The CDR3 totals 12 residues. The CDR3 is CASSSTGDKLFF. In DNA form, the CDR3 reads TGTGCCAGCAGTTCGACAGGGGACAAACTGTTTTTT.

The rearrangement links TRBV11-1 to TRBJ2-2; D may be TRBD1 (6 bases). Germline V gene lookup returns CDR1 SGHAT and CDR2 FQDESV (reference sequence). V lost 5 bases, J lost 5 bases, and 9 bases lay in between. This CDR3 contains 13 residues. CDR3 DNA sequence: TGTGCCAGCAGCCAAGGGACAACCGGGGAGCTGTTTTTT. Translating gives CASSQGTTGELFF.